Below, 13 T cell receptor beta chains from the same sample are listed, as sequenced in a study of T-cell memory formation after mild COVID-19. TCRdb processed the 5' RACE reads anew with MiXCR; each CDR3 protein has one entry. Among roughly 300,000 distinct CDR3 sequences listed, 8.2% were seen once. Input material: PBMCs or a T cell subset sorted from them (not recorded which). The source is a man younger than 35 who had mild COVID-19 (a few samples of this study predate the infection). Cell type and time point are not known.

This clonotype was seen more than once but under ten times. The V and J genes are TRBV29-1 and TRBJ1-1, with D unresolved. This CDR3 comprises 13 residues. V was clipped by 6 bases and J by 3 bases, with 14 bases between them. Germline CDR1 reads SQVTM; CDR2 reads ANQGSEA. The CDR3 nucleotides are TGCAGCGTCTACCCGACCGTGTACACTGAAGCTTTCTTT. It specifies CSVYPTVYTEAFF.

The V gene is TRBV7-3, the J gene TRBJ2-5; perhaps D is TRBD1 or TRBD2 (6 bases each). The CDR3 runs to 17 residues. CDR1 and CDR2 (germline): SGHTA, FQGTGA. V was cut by 2 bases and J by 5 bases, with 21 bases left in between. The CDR3 protein is CASSLGLTSGGGETQYF. CDR3 in DNA: TGTGCCAGCAGCTTAGGCCTTACGTCTGGAGGGGGGGAGACCCAGTACTTC.

This clonotype was observed a handful of times. The chain is built from TRBV6-5 and TRBJ2-5, with 7 nucleotides matching TRBD1. The ends lost 6 bases at V and 4 bases at J; junction bases unmatched: 11. Germline V CDR1 and CDR2: MNHEY, SVGAGI. The CDR3 spans 15 residues. Here the CDR3 reads CASRITGVGRETQYF. The DNA for the CDR3 is TGTGCCAGCAGGATAACAGGGGTTGGTCGAGAGACCCAGTACTTC.

This clonotype occurred a few times. The CDR3 reads CASSLVRDSYTNTEAFF. The CDR3, as DNA: TGTGCCAGCAGCTTGGTTAGGGACAGTTATACGAACACTGAAGCTTTCTTT. V gene TRBV5-6 combines with J gene TRBJ1-1, with 7 nucleotides matching TRBD1. CDR1 SGHDT and CDR2 YYEEEE come from the germline V gene. The CDR3 has 17 amino acids. Trimming took 0 bases from V and 1 from J; bases not matched to a gene: 9.

This clonotype occurred many times. This chain joins TRBV6-5 and TRBJ1-1, with a weak D call TRBD1 (5 bases). The V and J ends lost 2 bases and 6 bases respectively, with 16 bases between them. This CDR3 comprises 15 residues. CDR1 is MNHEY, CDR2 SVGAGI, per germline. The CDR3, as DNA: TGTGCCAGCAGTTACCGCGGGACCGCGGGCTCTGAAGCTTTCTTT. This codes for CASSYRGTAGSEAFF.

The chain carries TRBV18 and TRBJ1-5, with D possibly TRBD1 on 6 matching bases. The V end was cut by 3 bases, the J end by 4 bases, with 10 bases between. This CDR3 contains 14 residues. CDR1 KGHSH and CDR2 LQKENI come from the germline V gene. CDR3 region: CASSPTGLNQPQHF. The CDR3 bases are TGTGCCAGCTCACCCACAGGGTTGAATCAGCCCCAGCATTTT. Variable domain in full (rest from reference TRBV18 and TRBJ1-5): NAGVMQNPRHLVRRRGQEARLRCSPMKGHSHVYWYRQLPEEGLKFMVYLQKENIIDESGMPKERFSAEFPKEGPSILRIQQVVRGDSAAYFCASSPTGLNQPQHFGDGTRLSIL.

The rearrangement links TRBV20-1 to TRBJ2-5, with TRBD1 identical over 8 bases. This CDR3 is 14 amino acids long. Germline V gene lookup returns CDR1 DFQATT and CDR2 SNEGSKA (reference sequence). With V trimmed by 3 bases and J by 5 bases, 8 bases remained unmatched. As DNA, the CDR3 is TGCAGTGCTAGGAAAACAGGGGGTATGGAGACCCAGTACTTC. Protein product: CSARKTGGMETQYF.

This clonotype appeared many times. The genes are TRBV5-5 and TRBJ2-1; 9 bases are a match to TRBD1. V shed 0 bases, J shed 8 bases, and the junction held 6 bases outside the gene matches. The CDR3 contains 15 residues. Germline V CDR1 and CDR2: SGHKS, YYEKEE (reference sequence). CDR3 DNA sequence: TGTGCCAGCAGCTTGGAGACAGGGGGGATCGATGAGCAGTTCTTC. The encoded protein is CASSLETGGIDEQFF.

Here the CDR3 reads CASSPLDRGFPGELFF. CDR3 bases: TGTGCCAGCAGTCCTCTTGACAGGGGGTTTCCCGGGGAGCTGTTTTTT. J is TRBJ2-2 and V is TRBV6-5, with 9 bases aligning to TRBD1. Losses at the gene ends were 5 bases for V and 6 bases for J; bases not matched to a gene: 10. CDR1 is MNHEY, CDR2 SVGAGI, per germline. The CDR3 is 16 amino acids.

This clonotype was seen only a few times. V usage is TRBV29-1 and J usage is TRBJ1-4; perhaps TRBD1 as D (5 bases). The CDR3 contains 13 residues. CDR1 SQVTM and CDR2 ANQGSEA come from the germline V gene. The ends were cut back, 3 bases at V and 5 bases at J, with 10 bases in the middle. The CDR3 sequence is CSVEGLSNEKLFF. In DNA, the CDR3 is TGCAGCGTTGAGGGGCTTTCAAATGAAAAACTGTTTTTT.

This chain connects TRBV5-1 to TRBJ1-1; D is perhaps TRBD1 (6 bases). This CDR3 comprises 14 residues. CDR1 is SGHRS, CDR2 YFSETQ, per germline. Trimming removed 4 bases at V and 7 bases at J, with 17 bases between. The CDR3 reads CASSPGGGPGEAFF. As DNA, the CDR3 is TGCGCCAGCAGCCCTGGAGGGGGACCTGGTGAAGCTTTCTTT.

The table lists this clonotype with a few counts. The genes are TRBV5-1 and TRBJ1-6, with TRBD1 identical over 9 bases. With V trimmed by 3 bases and J by 9 bases, 10 bases remained unmatched. The CDR3 consists of 16 residues. The germline gives CDR1 SGHRS, CDR2 YFSETQ. The CDR3 loop reads CASSSTTGGLASPLHF. CDR3 nucleotides: TGCGCCAGCAGCTCTACGACAGGGGGTCTAGCTTCACCCCTCCACTTT.

This clonotype was seen ten or more times. The chain links TRBV20-1 to TRBJ2-7, with TRBD1 identical over 7 bases. In germline, CDR1 is DFQATT, CDR2 SNEGSKA (reference sequence). This CDR3 spans 14 amino acids. Trimming at V came to 1 base and at J to 3 bases, leaving 6 bases not matched to a gene. For the CDR3, the DNA is TGCAGTGCTAGAGCCCAGGGACAGCGCTACGAGCAGTACTTC. This sequence encodes CSARAQGQRYEQYF.